This T cell receptor (beta chain) is from a study of neoadjuvant anti-PD-1 for oral cavity cancer. Whole-study context: Most patients had three to four biweekly doses of 3 mg/kg nivolumab before resection. Patients without progression received a fourth nivolumab dose around day 43, then surgical resection on days 50-56. Study-wide results and caveats: After neoadjuvant nivolumab, PBMC T cell clonality was significantly higher in non-responders than responders. Treg/Th17 ratio rose with pretreatment blood and fell with post-treatment tumor TCRbeta clonality.

Regarding this clone: Its target is unknown.

CDR1 is SGHNT, CDR2 YYREEE, per germline (reference sequence). Trimming cost V 6 bases and J 5 bases; bases outside gene matches: 10. CDR3 length: 14 residues. Profiled with immunoSEQ multiplex PCR; TCRdb holds only in-frame clones, not every one. Of 73,000 or so clones listed, roughly 81% are singletons. Time point denoted: after neoadjuvant nivolumab, at surgical resection. The sample in question was PBMCs, obtained after nivolumab (anti-PD-1) treatment. The chain carries TRBV5-4 and TRBJ1-1; 7 bases fit TRBD1. This TCR was sampled from a person aged 35 to 85 with oral cavity squamous cell carcinoma. The CDR3 nucleotides read TGTGCCAGCACCCCGGACAGGAGGGAGACTGAAGCTTTCTTT. Amino acids: CASTPDRRETEAFF.